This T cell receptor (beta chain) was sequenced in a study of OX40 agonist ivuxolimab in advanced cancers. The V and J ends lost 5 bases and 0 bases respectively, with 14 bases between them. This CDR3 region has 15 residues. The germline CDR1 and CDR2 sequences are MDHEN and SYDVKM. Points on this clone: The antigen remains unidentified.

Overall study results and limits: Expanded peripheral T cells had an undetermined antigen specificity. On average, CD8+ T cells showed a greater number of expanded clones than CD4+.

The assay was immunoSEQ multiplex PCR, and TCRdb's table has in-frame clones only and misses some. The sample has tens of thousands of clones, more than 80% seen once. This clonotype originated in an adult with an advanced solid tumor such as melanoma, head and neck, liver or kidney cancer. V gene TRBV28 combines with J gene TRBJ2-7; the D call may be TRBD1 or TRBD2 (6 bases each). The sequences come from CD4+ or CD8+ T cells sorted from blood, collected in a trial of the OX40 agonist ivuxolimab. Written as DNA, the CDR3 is TGTGCCAGCAGTACCCCGGGGGCCCTCTCCTACGAGCAGTACTTC. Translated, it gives CASSTPGALSYEQYF.